This T cell receptor beta chain was identified in a study of blood T cells in healthy people across ages. In the study overall: About one barcoded TCR beta cDNA was captured per two T cells.

After removal of 0 bases from V and 7 bases from J, the junction contained 7 bases not matched to a gene. The CDR3 consists of 16 residues. Germline V gene lookup returns CDR1 MNHEY and CDR2 SVGAGI. In its sample, this clonotype was seen a few times. The antigen is not known. Whole-study results and caveats: Diversity figures derived from one million T cells were judged to underestimate the true value. Compared with aged donors, long-lived donors showed fewer expanded clones, suggesting selection.

A sample-barcoded 5' primer and a J-beta primer mix were used in a second PCR of roughly 6 to 11 cycles. Each cDNA molecule carried a tag from a template-switch adaptor that contained 12 random nucleotides. TCRdb called the 5' RACE reads again in MiXCR, with one record for every CDR3 protein. The data show roughly 1,700,000 distinct CDR3 sequences, roughly 27% seen once. The sequenced sample was blood. The V call is TRBV6-5, the J call TRBJ2-1; TRBD1 matches at 9 bases. This TCR was sampled from a woman aged 25 to 39 in good health. CDR3 bases: TGTGCCAGCAGTTACTCTTTGGGACAGGGAGATAATGAGCAGTTCTTC. Its translation is CASSYSLGQGDNEQFF.